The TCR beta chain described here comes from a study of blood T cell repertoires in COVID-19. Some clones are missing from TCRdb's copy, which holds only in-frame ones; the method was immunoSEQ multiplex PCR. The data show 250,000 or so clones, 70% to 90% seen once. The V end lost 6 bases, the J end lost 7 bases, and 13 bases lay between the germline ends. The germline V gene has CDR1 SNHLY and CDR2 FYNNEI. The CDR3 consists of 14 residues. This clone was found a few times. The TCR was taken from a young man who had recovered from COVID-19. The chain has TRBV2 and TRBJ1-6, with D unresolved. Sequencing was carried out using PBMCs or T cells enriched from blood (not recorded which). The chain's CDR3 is CASRVQMMNSPLHF. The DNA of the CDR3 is TGTGCCAGCAGGGTCCAGATGATGAATTCACCCCTCCACTTT.